Shown below are 7 T cell receptor beta chains from a single sample sequenced in a study of T-cell memory formation after mild COVID-19. TCRdb re-called the 5' RACE reads with MiXCR, one entry per CDR3 protein. The sample holds 550,000 to 600,000 distinct CDR3 sequences, approximately 15% seen once. Material for sequencing was PBMCs or a T cell subset sorted from them (not recorded which). The receptors come from an adult woman who had mild COVID-19 (a few samples of this study predate the infection). Cell type and time point are not known.

This clonotype was seen a few times. This chain connects TRBV7-6 to TRBJ2-1; TRBD2 is a possible D gene (6 bases). The V gene lost 0 bases and the J gene lost 1 base, with 13 bases spanning the gap. This CDR3 region has 17 residues. Germline loops: CDR1 SGHVS, CDR2 FNYEAQ. CDR3 sequence reads: CASSLAGFSGSYNEQFF. Here the CDR3 DNA reads TGTGCCAGCAGCTTAGCGGGGTTTAGCGGATCCTACAATGAGCAGTTCTTC.

The table lists this clonotype with many counts. This sequence joins TRBV6-5 and TRBJ2-2; 10 nucleotides agree with TRBD1. Germline values: CDR1 MNHEY, CDR2 SVGAGI. The length of the CDR3 is 17 residues. The ends lost 6 bases at V and 6 bases at J; junction bases unmatched: 13. The CDR3 bases are TGTGCCAGCAGGCTATCTCCGGGACAGGGGTTCCCCGGGGAGCTGTTTTTT. Translation gives CASRLSPGQGFPGELFF.

As concerns this clonotype: One end of the junction varies from germline; a read error may be responsible. The chain couples TRBV5-1 to TRBJ1-6, with D perhaps matching TRBD1 (5 bases). Germline V CDR1 and CDR2: SGHRS, YFSETQ. This CDR3 region has 16 residues. The CDR3 loop is CASSLVGGTYNSPLQF. The CDR3 region has the DNA TGCGCCAGCAGCTTGGTCGGGGGGACCTATAATTCACCCCTCCAATTT.

The gene calls are TRBV5-5 and TRBJ1-5, with TRBD1 matching 9 bases. J lost 3 bases, V lost 5 bases, and 3 bases had no gene match. The CDR3 spans 14 residues. Germline CDR1 reads SGHKS; CDR2 reads YYEKEE (reference sequence). CDR3: CASSWDRDNQPQHF. CDR3 sequence (DNA): TGTGCCAGCAGTTGGGACAGGGACAATCAGCCCCAGCATTTT.

The rearrangement uses TRBV20-1 and TRBJ2-3; D possibly corresponds to TRBD2 (7 bases). The length of the CDR3 is 18 residues. Trimming cost V 1 base and J 5 bases, with 25 bases left between them. The germline V gene has CDR1 DFQATT and CDR2 SNEGSKA (reference sequence). The CDR3 here is CSARGPAGAGGIGDTQYF. The CDR3 bases are TGCAGTGCTAGAGGCCCCGCGGGGGCGGGCGGAATAGGAGATACGCAGTATTTT.

The genes are TRBV5-1 and TRBJ1-1; TRBD1 is a possible D gene (6 bases). From germline, CDR1 is SGHRS and CDR2 YFSETQ. The CDR3 consists of 15 residues. V lost 7 bases to trimming and J lost 1 base, with 17 bases between them. The CDR3, as DNA: TGCGCCAGCCAACCCCAGGGGATAACGAACACTGAAGCTTTCTTT. This encodes CASQPQGITNTEAFF. The full variable domain, in which reference TRBV5-1 and TRBJ1-1 provide the parts outside the CDR3, is KAGVTQTPRYLIKTRGQQVTLSCSPISGHRSVSWYQQTPGQGLQFLFEYFSETQRNKGNFPGRFSGRQFSNSRSEMNVSTLELGDSALYLCASQPQGITNTEAFFGQGTRLTVV.

This clonotype has only a few counts. The CDR3 DNA is TGCAGTGCTAGACCCCGGACTAGCGGGCCGCAAGAGACCCAGTACTTC. Translating it yields CSARPRTSGPQETQYF. The chain uses TRBV20-1 and TRBJ2-5, with TRBD2 matching 11 bases. V lost 2 bases and J lost 2; bases outside the gene matches: 7. Per the germline V gene, CDR1 is DFQATT and CDR2 is SNEGSKA (reference sequence). The CDR3 length is 16 residues.